These T cell receptor beta chains were read from a single sample in a study of cytomegalovirus exposure and HLA in healthy donors. Some clones are missing from TCRdb's copy, which holds only in-frame ones; the method was immunoSEQ multiplex PCR. The table has approximately 150,000 clones, approximately 77% seen once. The sequenced sample consisted of PBMCs. All receptors derive from a male donor in good health and CMV-seropositive. Each CDR3 is given with its conserved first and last residue. A D gene is named only where the DNA matches it firmly. Some rows mark clone size as missing; the rest say once, few, many or name a class of expanded clone.

v_call	d_call	j_call	cdr3_length	clone_size	cdr3_aa	cdr3_nt
TRBV11-1	TRBD1	TRBJ2-7	17	.	CASSLAGPGQGASEQYF	TGTGCCAGCAGCTTAGCGGGACCGGGACAGGGGGCGAGCGAGCAGTACTTC
TRBV27	TRBD1	TRBJ1-2	14	.	CASSLSRQGGGYTF	TGTGCCAGCAGTTTATCACGACAGGGCGGTGGCTACACCTTC
TRBV7-8	.	TRBJ2-7	15	.	CASSLAMTGTYEQYF	TGTGCCAGCAGCTTAGCCATGACAGGAACCTACGAGCAGTACTTC
TRBV6-4	TRBD1	TRBJ1-1	13	.	CASSDRDSSEAFF	TGTGCCAGCAGTGACCGGGACAGCTCTGAAGCTTTCTTT
TRBV7-3	TRBD2	TRBJ2-1	14	.	CASSLGTNRNEQFF	TGTGCCAGCAGCTTAGGGACTAACCGCAATGAGCAGTTCTTC
TRBV7-2	TRBD1	TRBJ2-5	17	.	CASSPRLWGQGRETQYF	TGTGCCAGCAGCCCTAGGCTTTGGGGACAGGGGAGGGAGACCCAGTACTTC
TRBV5-6	.	TRBJ2-2	15	.	CASSEGGSSTGELFF	TGTGCCAGCAGCGAGGGGGGGTCGAGCACCGGGGAGCTGTTTTTT
TRBV4-2	.	TRBJ2-3	19	.	CASSQVGDFPSPPHDTQYF	TGTGCCAGCAGCCAAGTTGGGGACTTCCCCTCCCCGCCACACGATACGCAGTATTTT
TRBV5-6	TRBD2	TRBJ2-1	19	.	CASSSPPRLAGVTYNEQFF	TGTGCCAGCAGCTCACCCCCTAGGCTAGCGGGGGTTACCTACAATGAGCAGTTCTTC
TRBV11-2	TRBD1	TRBJ1-3	16	.	CASSLSRGPGGNTIYF	TGTGCCAGCAGCCTTTCCAGGGGGCCGGGTGGGAACACCATATATTTT
TRBV19	TRBD1	TRBJ2-2	17	.	CASSRPEGQEVTGELFF	TGTGCCAGTAGTAGGCCCGAAGGACAGGAGGTCACCGGGGAGCTGTTTTTT
TRBV4-1	.	TRBJ1-1	15	.	CASSQGPWGGTEAFF	TGCGCCAGCAGCCAAGGGCCCTGGGGAGGCACTGAAGCTTTCTTT
TRBV6-6	.	TRBJ2-2	13	few	CASSPQRAGELFF	TGTGCCAGCAGCCCCCAGCGGGCCGGGGAGCTGTTTTTT
TRBV7-2	.	TRBJ1-2	16	.	CASSSRGSGPDYGYTF	TGTGCCAGCAGCTCCCGGGGAAGCGGGCCCGACTATGGCTACACCTTC
TRBV15	TRBD1	TRBJ1-1	14	.	CATGDRAMDTEAFF	TGTGCCACCGGAGACAGGGCAATGGACACTGAAGCTTTCTTT
TRBV4-3	.	TRBJ2-6	16	.	CASSQDLPSGANVLTF	TGCGCCAGCAGCCAAGATCTCCCCTCTGGGGCCAACGTCCTGACTTTC
TRBV11-2	TRBD2	TRBJ2-3	15	once	CASSGTSGVTDTQYF	TGTGCCAGCAGCGGGACTAGCGGGGTCACAGATACGCAGTATTTT
TRBV5-1	.	TRBJ2-7	12	.	CASSLGTPEQYF	TGCGCCAGCAGTCTCGGGACTCCAGAGCAGTACTTC
TRBV2	TRBD1	TRBJ1-5	17	few	CASSPRTGRDFNQPQHF	TGTGCCAGCAGTCCCCGGACAGGGAGGGATTTCAATCAGCCCCAGCATTTT
TRBV6-5	TRBD1	TRBJ2-7	12	.	CAIKGQDGEQYF	TGTGCCATTAAGGGACAGGATGGCGAGCAGTACTTC
TRBV4-3	TRBD2	TRBJ2-1	19	.	CASSLKLAGGPSTYNEQFF	TGCGCCAGCAGCCTCAAACTAGCGGGGGGCCCGTCAACCTACAATGAGCAGTTCTTC
TRBV6-1	TRBD2	TRBJ2-7	13	few	CAGRTSGAYEQYF	TGTGCCGGGCGGACTAGCGGGGCTTACGAGCAGTACTTC
TRBV7-9	.	TRBJ2-7	16	.	CASSLTLDTYSYEQYF	TGTGCCAGCAGCCTAACCCTTGACACCTACTCCTACGAGCAGTACTTC
TRBV4-3	TRBD2	TRBJ2-7	15	.	CASSQTAGGNYEQYF	TGCGCCAGCAGCCAAACTGCGGGGGGGAACTACGAGCAGTACTTC
TRBV11-1	.	TRBJ2-7	14	.	CASSLTVRTYEQYF	TGTGCCAGCAGCTTAACTGTCCGGACTTACGAGCAGTACTTC
TRBV5-6	.	TRBJ1-1	12	.	CASSLSPNEAFF	TGTGCCAGCAGCTTGTCCCCAAATGAAGCTTTCTTT